The clone carrying this T cell receptor beta chain was counted between two and nine times. This specimen comes from a study of blood T cells in healthy people across ages. Next came a second PCR, run for 7 to 11 cycles, which used a sample-barcoded 5' primer along with a J-beta primer mix. Each cDNA molecule received a tag from a template-switch adaptor that had 12 random nucleotides. TCRdb redid the calling of the 5' RACE reads with MiXCR, one entry per CDR3 protein. Altogether around 1,000,000 distinct CDR3 sequences are present, about 23% being singletons, with the ten largest covering 0.65% to 0.95%. Healthy Caucasians from Russia aged 6 to 90 served as donors. V trimming: 0 bases; J trimming: 5 bases; junction bases outside the gene matches: 7. The CDR3 loop spans 15 amino acids. Per the germline V gene, CDR1 is SGHTA and CDR2 is FQGTGA. The same data also contributed to another study, on T cells of mothers and their children.

The sequence came from a girl aged 2 to 10 in good health. V is TRBV7-3 and J is TRBJ2-7; 7 bases are a match to TRBD1. The sample comprised blood. For the CDR3, the DNA is TGTGCCAGCAGCTTAACCGCAAGAGGGGGCGACGAGCAGTACTTC. Amino acid sequence: CASSLTARGGDEQYF.